The 2 T cell receptor beta chains below were found in one sample sequenced in a study of T cells expressing NK-cell markers. TCRdb reanalyzed the 5' RACE reads, giving one entry per CDR3 protein sequence and no DNA. This table holds about 550,000 distinct CDR3 sequences. Source material: blood T cells: a sorted CD56 or NKG2C T cell subset, CD4+ or CD8+ T cells, or bulk PBMC T cells (not recorded which). The receptors here all came from a man aged 18 to 29 in good health.

The rearrangement joins TRBV5-1 to TRBJ2-7. CDR1 is SGHRS and CDR2 is YFSETQ in the germline V gene. CDR3 length: 13 residues. The CDR3 loop reads CASSLGWDGEQYF.

This chain connects TRBV9 to TRBJ2-3. The CDR3 covers 16 residues. The V gene's germline CDR1 is SGDLS and CDR2 YYNGEE. The CDR3 sequence is CASSVVQGLSTDTQYF.